Listed below are T cell receptor beta chains from one sample, sequenced in a study of blood T cell repertoires in COVID-19. The table came from immunoSEQ multiplex PCR; TCRdb's copy has only in-frame clones and leaves some out. The data contain around 63,000 clones, 80% to 90% of them singletons. The sample consisted of peripheral blood. The receptors were gathered from a woman of 80 years or more with active COVID-19. The CDR3 runs from the conserved cysteine through the conserved F or W. The D gene is left open where the match is weak. The listing skips clone size in some rows; elsewhere it reads once, few, many or a size class.

j_call | clone_size | d_call | v_call | cdr3_aa | cdr3_nt
TRBJ1-3 | - | - | TRBV7-2 | CASSSYRAGNTIYF | TGTGCCAGCAGCTCCTACAGGGCTGGAAACACCATATATTTT
TRBJ2-7 | - | TRBD2 | TRBV9 | CASSPSPRLAGGYEQYF | TGTGCCAGCAGCCCCTCCCCAAGACTAGCGGGGGGTTACGAGCAGTACTTC
TRBJ2-2 | - | TRBD2 | TRBV10-1 | CASSETSGGAGELFF | TGCGCCAGCAGTGAGACTAGCGGGGGGGCCGGGGAGCTGTTTTTT
TRBJ1-1 | once | TRBD1 | TRBV4-2 | CASSLPGQNEAFF | TGTGCCAGCAGCCTCCCGGGACAGAATGAAGCTTTCTTT
TRBJ2-2 | - | TRBD1 | TRBV5-1 | CASSLFDRGTGELFF | TGCGCCAGCAGCTTGTTCGACAGGGGGACCGGGGAGCTGTTTTTT
TRBJ2-2 | - | - | TRBV6-2/TRBV6-3 | CASSYGRNTGELFF | TGTGCCAGCAGTTACGGCAGAAACACCGGGGAGCTGTTTTTT
TRBJ2-3 | - | - | TRBV6-1 | CASSEMVQLSTDTQYF | TGTGCCAGCAGTGAAATGGTCCAACTTAGCACAGATACGCAGTATTTT
TRBJ2-2 | - | - | TRBV7-7 | CASSPYILASTGELFF | TGTGCTAGCAGCCCCTATATCCTAGCGAGCACCGGGGAGCTGTTTTTT
TRBJ2-2 | - | TRBD2 | TRBV5-1 | CASSGLAGDTGELFF | TGCGCCAGCAGCGGGCTAGCGGGGGACACCGGGGAGCTGTTTTTT
TRBJ2-7 | - | - | TRBV4-3 | CASSRDTVREQYF | TGCGCCAGCAGCCGAGATACAGTTCGCGAGCAGTACTTC
TRBJ2-5 | - | TRBD2 | TRBV4-1 | CASSLYPTSLGETQYF | TGCGCCAGCAGCCTCTACCCGACTAGCTTGGGAGAGACCCAGTACTTC
TRBJ1-1 | few | - | TRBV28 | CASSPIQGNTEAFF | TGTGCCAGCAGTCCGATACAGGGTAACACTGAAGCTTTCTTT
TRBJ2-5 | - | TRBD2 | TRBV4-2 | CASSQEWEGGETQYF | TGTGCCAGCAGCCAAGAGTGGGAGGGCGGAGAGACCCAGTACTTC
TRBJ2-7 | - | TRBD1 | TRBV30 | CAWRDRVAAYEQYF | TGTGCCTGGAGGGACAGGGTGGCCGCCTACGAGCAGTACTTC
TRBJ1-2 | - | - | TRBV3-1/TRBV3-2 | CASSRQGGGYTF | TGTGCCAGCAGCCGGCAGGGTGGGGGCTACACCTTC
TRBJ2-3 | - | - | TRBV4-2 | CASSQDPAGSTDTQYF | TGTGCCAGCAGCCAAGATCCAGCGGGCAGCACAGATACGCAGTATTTT
TRBJ1-2 | once | TRBD1 | TRBV7-8 | CASSPSGQGIYGYTF | TGTGCCAGCAGCCCCTCGGGACAGGGGATCTATGGCTACACCTTC
TRBJ1-3 | - | TRBD1 | TRBV10-3 | CAISEPGQGRNTIYF | TGTGCCATCAGTGAACCGGGACAGGGGCGAAACACCATATATTTT
TRBJ1-2 | - | TRBD1 | TRBV30 | CAWSGDRHGYTF | TGTGCCTGGAGTGGGGACAGGCATGGCTACACCTTC
TRBJ2-7 | - | TRBD1 | TRBV10-3 | CAISADRDRGWDEQYF | TGTGCCATCAGTGCCGACCGGGACAGGGGTTGGGACGAGCAGTACTTC
TRBJ2-5 | - | - | TRBV11-3 | CASSLRFSEQETQYF | TGTGCCAGCAGCCTTAGGTTTAGCGAGCAAGAGACCCAGTACTTC
TRBJ1-2 | - | TRBD1 | TRBV5-5 | CASSQPGQGGYGYTF | TGTGCCAGCAGCCAACCGGGACAGGGGGGCTATGGCTACACCTTC
TRBJ2-7 | - | - | TRBV2 | CASSARSTPPYEQYF | TGTGCCAGCAGCGCACGATCGACACCACCCTACGAGCAGTACTTC
TRBJ1-2 | - | - | TRBV4-2 | CASSQDIDFFNYGYTF | TGTGCCAGCAGCCAAGATATTGACTTCTTTAACTATGGCTACACCTTC
TRBJ2-3 | - | - | TRBV7-9 | CASSPRQVFTDTQYF | TGTGCCAGCAGCCCCCGACAGGTCTTCACAGATACGCAGTATTTT
TRBJ1-1 | - | - | TRBV7-3 | CASSRSSGGNTEAFF | TGTGCCAGCAGTCGTTCCTCGGGGGGAAACACTGAAGCTTTCTTT
TRBJ2-7 | - | - | TRBV6-5 | CASRGGGGPYEQYF | TGTGCCAGCAGGGGGGGAGGGGGGCCCTACGAGCAGTACTTC
TRBJ2-1 | - | TRBD2 | TRBV7-3 | CASSLTGGGSYNEQFF | TGTGCCAGCAGCTTAACGGGCGGGGGATCCTACAATGAGCAGTTCTTC
TRBJ1-1 | - | - | TRBV6-5 | CASSFSYMNTEAFF | TGTGCCAGCAGTTTTTCGTACATGAACACTGAAGCTTTCTTT